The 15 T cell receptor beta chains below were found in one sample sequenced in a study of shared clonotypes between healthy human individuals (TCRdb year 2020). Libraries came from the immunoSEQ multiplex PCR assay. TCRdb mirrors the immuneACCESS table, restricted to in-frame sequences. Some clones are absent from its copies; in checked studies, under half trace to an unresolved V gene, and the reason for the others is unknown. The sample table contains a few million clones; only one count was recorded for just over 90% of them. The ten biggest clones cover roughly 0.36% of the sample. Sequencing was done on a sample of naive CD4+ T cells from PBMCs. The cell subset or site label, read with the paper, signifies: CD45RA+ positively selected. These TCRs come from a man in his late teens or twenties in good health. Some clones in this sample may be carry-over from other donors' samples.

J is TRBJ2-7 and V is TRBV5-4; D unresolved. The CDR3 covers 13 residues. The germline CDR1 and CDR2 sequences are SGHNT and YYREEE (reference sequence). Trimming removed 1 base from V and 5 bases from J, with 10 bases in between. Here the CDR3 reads CASSLPAGDEQYF. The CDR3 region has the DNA TGTGCCAGCAGCTTGCCCGCAGGAGACGAGCAGTACTTC.

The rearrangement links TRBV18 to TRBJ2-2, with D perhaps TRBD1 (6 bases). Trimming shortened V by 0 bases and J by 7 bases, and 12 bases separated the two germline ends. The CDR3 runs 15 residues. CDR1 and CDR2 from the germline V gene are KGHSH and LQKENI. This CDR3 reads CASSPPAGEVGELFF. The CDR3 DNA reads TGTGCCAGCTCACCACCGGCAGGGGAAGTCGGGGAGCTGTTTTTT.

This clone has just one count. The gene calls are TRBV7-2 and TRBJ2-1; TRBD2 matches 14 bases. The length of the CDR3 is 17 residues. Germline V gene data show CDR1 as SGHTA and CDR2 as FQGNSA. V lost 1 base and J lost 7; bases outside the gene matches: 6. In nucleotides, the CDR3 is TGTGCCAGCAGCTTAGATGGGACTAGCGGGAGTTATAATGAGCAGTTCTTC. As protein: CASSLDGTSGSYNEQFF.

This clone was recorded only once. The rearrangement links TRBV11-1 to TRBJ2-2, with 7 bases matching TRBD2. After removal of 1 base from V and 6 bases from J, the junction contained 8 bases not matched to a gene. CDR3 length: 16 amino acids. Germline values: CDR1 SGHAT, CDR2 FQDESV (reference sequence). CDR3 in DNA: TGTGCCAGCAGCTTAGTCGGCGGGAGTTCTCCCGGGGAGCTGTTTTTT. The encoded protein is CASSLVGGSSPGELFF.

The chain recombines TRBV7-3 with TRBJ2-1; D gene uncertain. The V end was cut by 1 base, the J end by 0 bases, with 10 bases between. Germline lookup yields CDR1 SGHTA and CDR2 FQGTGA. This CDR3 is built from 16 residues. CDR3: CASSLKWGSSYNEQFF. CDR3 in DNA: TGTGCCAGCAGCTTAAAATGGGGAAGCTCCTACAATGAGCAGTTCTTC.

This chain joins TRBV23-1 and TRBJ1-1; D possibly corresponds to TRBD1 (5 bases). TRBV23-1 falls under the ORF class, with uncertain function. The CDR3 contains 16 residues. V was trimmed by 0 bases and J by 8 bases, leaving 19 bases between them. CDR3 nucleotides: TGCGCCAGCAGTCAATCGCCCCCCCGGGACGTCCTAGAAGCTTTCTTT. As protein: CASSQSPPRDVLEAFF.

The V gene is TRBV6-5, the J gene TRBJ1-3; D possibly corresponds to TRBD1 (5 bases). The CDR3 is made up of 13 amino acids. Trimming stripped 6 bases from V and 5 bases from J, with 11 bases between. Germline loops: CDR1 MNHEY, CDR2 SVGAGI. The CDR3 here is CASSRDSRNTIYF. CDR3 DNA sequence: TGTGCCAGCAGCCGGGACTCCCGAAACACCATATATTTT.

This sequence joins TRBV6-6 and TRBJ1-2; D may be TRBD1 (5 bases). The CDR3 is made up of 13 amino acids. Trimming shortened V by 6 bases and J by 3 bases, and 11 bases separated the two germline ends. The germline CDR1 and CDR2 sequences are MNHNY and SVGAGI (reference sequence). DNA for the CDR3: TGTGCCAGCAGACCCGACAGAGACTATGGCTACACCTTC. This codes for CASRPDRDYGYTF.

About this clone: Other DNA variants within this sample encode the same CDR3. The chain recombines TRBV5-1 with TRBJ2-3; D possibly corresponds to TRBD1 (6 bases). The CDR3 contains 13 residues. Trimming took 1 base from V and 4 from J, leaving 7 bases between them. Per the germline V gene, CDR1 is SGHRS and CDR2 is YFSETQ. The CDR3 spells CASSLWGPDTQYF. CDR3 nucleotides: TGCGCCAGCAGCTTGTGGGGGCCAGATACGCAGTATTTT.

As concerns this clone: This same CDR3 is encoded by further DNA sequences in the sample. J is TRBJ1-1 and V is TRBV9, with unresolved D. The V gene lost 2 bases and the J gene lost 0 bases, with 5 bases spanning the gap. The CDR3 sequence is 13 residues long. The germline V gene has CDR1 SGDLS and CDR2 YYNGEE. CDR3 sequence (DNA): TGTGCCAGCAGCGTTATGGTGAACACTGAAGCTTTCTTT. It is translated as CASSVMVNTEAFF.

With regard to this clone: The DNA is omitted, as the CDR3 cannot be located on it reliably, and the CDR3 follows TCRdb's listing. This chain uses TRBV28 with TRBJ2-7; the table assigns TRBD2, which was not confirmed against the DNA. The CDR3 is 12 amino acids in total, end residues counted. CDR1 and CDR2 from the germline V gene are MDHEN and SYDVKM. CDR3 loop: CASSTSSYEQYF.

CDR3 protein: CASLRPRQGNEQYF. The CDR3 bases are TGTGCCAGCCTTCGGCCCCGACAGGGAAACGAGCAGTACTTC. The rearrangement uses TRBV28 and TRBJ2-7; 7 positions match TRBD1. Trimming at V came to 8 bases and at J to 5 bases, leaving 12 bases not matched to a gene. Germline CDR1 is MDHEN and CDR2 is SYDVKM. The CDR3 loop spans 14 amino acids.

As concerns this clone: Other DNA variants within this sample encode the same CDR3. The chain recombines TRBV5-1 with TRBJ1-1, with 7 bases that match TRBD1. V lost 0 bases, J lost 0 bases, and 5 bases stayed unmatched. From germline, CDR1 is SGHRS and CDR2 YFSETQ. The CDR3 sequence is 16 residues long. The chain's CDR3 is CASSLVRDSMNTEAFF. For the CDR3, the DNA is TGCGCCAGCAGCTTGGTCCGGGACAGTATGAACACTGAAGCTTTCTTT.

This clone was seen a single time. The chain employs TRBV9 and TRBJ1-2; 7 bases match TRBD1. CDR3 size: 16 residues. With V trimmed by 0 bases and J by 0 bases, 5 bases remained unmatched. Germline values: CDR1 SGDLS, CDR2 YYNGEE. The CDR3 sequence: CASSVGAGGPNYGYTF. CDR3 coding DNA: TGTGCCAGCAGCGTAGGTGCAGGGGGTCCTAACTATGGCTACACCTTC. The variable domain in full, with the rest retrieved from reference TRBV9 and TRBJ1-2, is DSGVTQTPKHLITATGQRVTLRCSPRSGDLSVYWYQQSLDQGLQFLIQYYNGEERAKGNILERFSAQQFPDLHSELNLSSLELGDSALYFCASSVGAGGPNYGYTFGSGTRLTVV.

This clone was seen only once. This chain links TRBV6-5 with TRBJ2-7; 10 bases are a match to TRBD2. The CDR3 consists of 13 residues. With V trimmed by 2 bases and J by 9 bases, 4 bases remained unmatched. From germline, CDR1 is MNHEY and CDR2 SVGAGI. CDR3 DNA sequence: TGTGCCAGCAGTTACGAGCGGGGGGGCCCGCAGTACTTC. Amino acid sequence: CASSYERGGPQYF.